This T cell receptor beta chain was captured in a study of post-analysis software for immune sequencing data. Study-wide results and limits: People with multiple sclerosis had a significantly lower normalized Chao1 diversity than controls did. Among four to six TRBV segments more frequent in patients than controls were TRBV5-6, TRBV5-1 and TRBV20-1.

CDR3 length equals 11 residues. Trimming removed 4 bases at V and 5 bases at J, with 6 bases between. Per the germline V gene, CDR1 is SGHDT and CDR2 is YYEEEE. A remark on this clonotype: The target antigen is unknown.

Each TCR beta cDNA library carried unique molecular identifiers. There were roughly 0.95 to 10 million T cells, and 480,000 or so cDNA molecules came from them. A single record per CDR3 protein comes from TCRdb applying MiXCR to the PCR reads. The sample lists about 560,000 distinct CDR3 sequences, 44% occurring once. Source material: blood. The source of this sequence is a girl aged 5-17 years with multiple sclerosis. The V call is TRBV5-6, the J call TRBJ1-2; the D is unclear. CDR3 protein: CASSHAYGYTF. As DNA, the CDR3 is TGTGCCAGCAGCCACGCTTATGGCTACACCTTC. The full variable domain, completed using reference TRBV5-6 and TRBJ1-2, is DAGVTQSPTHLIKTRGQQVTLRCSPKSGHDTVSWYQQALGQGPQFIFQYYEEEERQRGNFPDRFSGHQFPNYSSELNVNALLLGDSALYLCASSHAYGYTFGSGTRLTVV.